This passage covers 29 T cell receptor beta chains from one sample sequenced in a study of T-cell reconstitution after alpha-beta-depleted transplantation in children. The authors prepared the TCRbeta library with unique molecular identifiers. TCRdb reprocessed the PCR reads via MiXCR and lists one record per CDR3 protein. This sample has about 230,000 distinct CDR3 sequences, with 11% found just once. The sequencing here drew on PBMCs, taken before TCRalphabeta/CD19-depleted stem cell transplant. The receptors shown here come from a child less than two years old with acute myeloid leukemia, due to receive a stem cell transplant.

This clonotype was counted a few times. V is TRBV27 and J is TRBJ2-5; D is ambiguous. Germline V gives CDR1 MNHEY, CDR2 SMNVEV (reference sequence). CDR3 length: 15 amino acids. Trimming stripped 0 bases from V and 6 bases from J, with 14 bases between. The DNA for the CDR3 is TGTGCCAGCAGTTTATCCCAGGTTTTGAGGCAGACCCAGTACTTC. It is translated as CASSLSQVLRQTQYF.

This clonotype was seen at least ten times. V is TRBV11-2 and J is TRBJ2-1; no definite D call. The CDR3 has 13 amino acids. V lost 5 bases and J lost 9, with 14 bases in between. Germline assignment: CDR1 SGHAT and CDR2 FQNNGV. CDR3 amino acids: CASSLRGVGEQFF. The CDR3 region has the DNA TGTGCCAGCAGCCTTAGAGGAGTTGGTGAGCAGTTCTTC.

This clonotype was recorded at least ten times. The V gene is TRBV7-2, the J gene TRBJ2-7; TRBD2 matches 16 bases. V trimming: 4 bases; J trimming: 3 bases; junction bases outside the gene matches: 3. The CDR3 is made up of 16 amino acids. The germline V gene has CDR1 SGHTA and CDR2 FQGNSA. CDR3 nucleotides: TGTGCCAGCAGCTCCGGGACTAGCGGGAGGGTCTACGAGCAGTACTTC. This gives the protein CASSSGTSGRVYEQYF. Full variable domain (outside the CDR3, taken from reference TRBV7-2 and TRBJ2-7): GAGVSQSPSNKVTEKGKDVELRCDPISGHTALYWYRQSLGQGLEFLIYFQGNSAPDKSGLPSDRFSAERTGGSVSTLTIQRTQQEDSAVYLCASSSGTSGRVYEQYFGPGTRLTVT.

There are many counts of this clonotype. The chain links TRBV5-1 to TRBJ2-2; TRBD2 might be the D (5 bases). The V end lost 0 bases, the J end lost 10 bases, and 10 bases lay between the germline ends. The germline gives CDR1 SGHRS, CDR2 YFSETQ. CDR3 length: 13 residues. This chain's CDR3 is CASSLGGQAELFF. For the CDR3, the DNA is TGCGCCAGCAGCTTGGGAGGGCAGGCGGAGCTGTTTTTT.

This clonotype was seen repeatedly, ten times or more. The chain is built from TRBV28 and TRBJ1-2; TRBD1 agrees at 10 bases. Germline loops: CDR1 MDHEN, CDR2 SYDVKM. J gave up 3 bases and V 8 bases, and 3 bases lay outside the gene matches. The CDR3 length is 13 residues. Written as DNA, the CDR3 is TGTGCCAGCTGGGACAGGGGTTACTATGGCTACACCTTC. This encodes CASWDRGYYGYTF.

This clonotype occurred many times. The chain joins TRBV24-1 to TRBJ2-5, with 10 bases that match TRBD2. In germline, CDR1 is KGHDR, CDR2 SFDVKD. The CDR3 totals 15 residues. J gave up 3 bases and V 3 bases, and 3 bases lay outside the gene matches. The CDR3 region is CATSDPGLAEETQYF. DNA for the CDR3: TGTGCCACCAGTGATCCCGGACTAGCGGAAGAGACCCAGTACTTC.

This clonotype was detected ten times or more. CDR3 protein: CASSNPLADTQYF. In nucleotides, the CDR3 is TGTGCCAGCAGCAATCCACTAGCTGATACGCAGTATTTT. V and J are TRBV21-1 and TRBJ2-3; the table's D call, TRBD2, has no DNA check behind it. TRBV21-1 is marked as a pseudogene. This CDR3 contains 13 residues.

This clonotype has at least ten counts. J is TRBJ2-7 and V is TRBV20-1; no firm D call. The V end was cut by 6 bases, the J end by 0 bases, with 15 bases between. This CDR3 is built from 14 residues. CDR1 is DFQATT and CDR2 is SNEGSKA in the germline V gene (reference sequence). CDR3 region: CSARPSLSSYEQYF. CDR3 DNA: TGCAGTGCCCGCCCTTCCCTCTCCTCCTACGAGCAGTACTTC.

This clonotype has a count of ten or more. This sequence joins TRBV6-6 and TRBJ2-1; D call uncertain. Germline CDR1 and CDR2: MNHNY and SVGAGI (reference sequence). The V gene lost 5 bases and the J gene lost 7 bases, with 9 bases spanning the gap. This CDR3 region has 12 residues. The CDR3 is CASSNLRNEQFF. CDR3 in DNA: TGTGCCAGCAGTAACCTACGGAATGAGCAGTTCTTC.

In the case of this clonotype: Germline and junction disagree at one end, which may indicate a read error. The rearrangement links TRBV4-2 to TRBJ2-7; D perhaps matches TRBD1 (6 bases). CDR1 and CDR2 from the germline V gene are LGHNA and YNFKEQ. The CDR3 loop spans 12 amino acids. The CDR3 DNA is TGTGCCAGGAGCCCTCAGGGGTACGAGCAGTACTTC. Its translation is CARSPQGYEQYF.

Ten or more counts support this clonotype. The chain couples TRBV7-2 to TRBJ2-3; perhaps TRBD2 as D (5 bases). Per the germline V gene, CDR1 is SGHTA and CDR2 is FQGNSA. The V and J ends lost 5 bases and 4 bases respectively, with 16 bases between them. The CDR3 spans 15 residues. CDR3 residues: CASSPQGLRADTQYF. In DNA form, the CDR3 reads TGTGCCAGCAGCCCCCAAGGGTTGAGGGCAGATACGCAGTATTTT.

This clonotype was detected ten times or more. J is TRBJ2-5 and V is TRBV5-1; D remains ambiguous. The V end lost 0 bases, the J end lost 5 bases, and 8 bases lay between the germline ends. This CDR3 spans 13 amino acids. Germline CDR1 SGHRS, CDR2 YFSETQ. As DNA, the CDR3 is TGCGCCAGCAGCTTGGAGGGCAGGGAGACCCAGTACTTC. Its protein is CASSLEGRETQYF.

This clonotype was seen many times. The chain uses TRBV3-1 and TRBJ1-2; D might be TRBD1 (6 bases). V shed 1 base and J shed 2 bases, with 11 bases lying between them. The CDR3 consists of 15 residues. Germline V gene data show CDR1 as LGHDT and CDR2 as YNNKEL (reference sequence). DNA for the CDR3: TGTGCCAGCAGCCAAGTTGACAGGCCAAACTATGGCTACACCTTC. It encodes CASSQVDRPNYGYTF.

This clonotype appeared a few times. The chain has TRBV28 and TRBJ2-1, with D perhaps matching TRBD2 (5 bases). Trimming cost V 3 bases and J 8 bases, with 14 bases left between them. Germline V gene lookup returns CDR1 MDHEN and CDR2 SYDVKM. The CDR3 totals 14 residues. In nucleotides, the CDR3 is TGTGCCAGCAGTTTGGACTTCTCAGGCCATGAGCAGTTCTTC. It specifies CASSLDFSGHEQFF.

Remarks on this clonotype: A much larger clone lies one base from this, so it may be a read error. This chain links TRBV18 with TRBJ2-7; D is undetermined. The length of the CDR3 is 12 residues. Trimming took off 6 bases at V and 5 bases at J, with 11 bases between the two ends. The V gene's germline CDR1 is KGHSH and CDR2 LQKENI. The CDR3 nucleotides are TGTGCCAGCTCGCCCACAAGGGACGAGCAGTACTTC. Protein sequence: CASSPTRDEQYF.

This clonotype appeared many times. Here the CDR3 DNA reads TGCAGTGCGCCAGTGGCGTACCAAGAGACCCAGTACTTC. Its translation: CSAPVAYQETQYF. The rearrangement joins TRBV20-1 to TRBJ2-5; D call uncertain. Germline assignment: CDR1 DFQATT and CDR2 SNEGSKA (reference sequence). Trimming stripped 6 bases from V and 0 bases from J, with 11 bases between. This CDR3 has 13 residues.

This sequence joins TRBV7-6 and TRBJ2-2; maybe TRBD1 (6 bases). The CDR3 spans 16 residues. Germline CDR1 is SGHVS and CDR2 is FNYEAQ. Trimming removed 1 base from V and 5 bases from J, with 14 bases in between. CDR3 sequence: CASSLVGGFRTGELFF. The CDR3 nucleotides are TGTGCCAGCAGCTTAGTAGGGGGTTTTAGAACCGGGGAGCTGTTTTTT.

Many counts were recorded for this clonotype. The genes are TRBV6-5 and TRBJ2-3; 7 positions match TRBD1. The CDR3 loop spans 13 amino acids. Germline-derived CDR1 and CDR2 are MNHEY and SVGAGI. Losses at the gene ends were 6 bases for V and 5 bases for J; bases not matched to a gene: 5. In DNA, the CDR3 is TGTGCCAGCAGCCTCAGGGACAGAGATACGCAGTATTTT. Protein product: CASSLRDRDTQYF.

This clonotype came up many times. The J gene is TRBJ2-7, the V gene TRBV18; no definite D call. The V end was cut by 5 bases, the J end by 2 bases, with 13 bases between. In germline, CDR1 is KGHSH, CDR2 LQKENI. This CDR3 region has 14 residues. The CDR3 is CASSSYTNPYEQYF. CDR3 DNA sequence: TGTGCCAGCTCATCCTACACCAATCCCTACGAGCAGTACTTC.

The sample holds many counts of this clonotype. J is TRBJ2-5 and V is TRBV5-1; D gene ambiguous. The CDR3 runs 12 residues. The V and J ends lost 0 bases and 3 bases respectively, with 3 bases between them. Germline values: CDR1 SGHRS, CDR2 YFSETQ. The CDR3 nucleotides are TGCGCCAGCAGCTTGGACGAAGAGACCCAGTACTTC. This translates into CASSLDEETQYF.

The chain is built from TRBV23-1 and TRBJ1-5; D remains ambiguous. TRBV23-1 is noted as an ORF with a role that remains uncertain. CDR3 length equals 13 residues. Trimming left V 1 base short and J 2 bases short, with 3 bases between. In DNA, the CDR3 is TGCGCCAGCAGTCAATGTGGCAATCAGCCCCAGCATTTT. Its translation is CASSQCGNQPQHF.

The chain links TRBV7-3 to TRBJ2-2; no definite D call. The V gene lost 6 bases and the J gene lost 2 bases, with 10 bases spanning the gap. CDR1 SGHTA and CDR2 FQGTGA come from the germline V gene. The CDR3 runs 14 residues. CDR3 region: CASSGGLNTGELFF. DNA of the CDR3: TGTGCCAGCAGTGGTGGGCTAAACACCGGGGAGCTGTTTTTT. Based on the CDR3 plus reference TRBV7-3 and TRBJ2-2, the full variable domain is GAGVSQTPSNKVTEKGKYVELRCDPISGHTALYWYRQSLGQGPEFLIYFQGTGAADDSGLPNDRFFAVRPEGSVSTLKIQRTERGDSAVYLCASSGGLNTGELFFGEGSRLTVL.

As for this clonotype: A junction boundary mismatches the germline segment, possibly from a read error. The chain joins TRBV12-3 or TRBV12-4 to TRBJ2-5; no firm D call. The CDR3 covers 14 residues. This CDR3 is CAGSLAGSRETQYF. The CDR3 DNA reads TGTGCCGGCAGTTTAGCTGGCTCGAGAGAGACCCAGTACTTC.

V gene TRBV6-6 combines with J gene TRBJ1-1; D unresolved. Germline-derived CDR1 and CDR2 are MNHNY and SVGAGI (reference sequence). The CDR3 spans 14 residues. Trimming removed 2 bases from V and 0 bases from J, with 7 bases in between. CDR3 DNA sequence: TGTGCCAGCAGTTACCTTGGGGTGAACACTGAAGCTTTCTTT. The encoded protein is CASSYLGVNTEAFF.

This clonotype occurred many times. CDR3 loop: CASSHGQGALEQFF. CDR3 nucleotide sequence: TGTGCCAGCAGTCACGGACAGGGGGCGTTGGAGCAGTTCTTC. The chain uses TRBV6-5 and TRBJ2-1; 11 bases match TRBD1. The J segment lost 10 bases and the V segment lost 5 bases, leaving 7 bases of the junction unmatched. This CDR3 is built from 14 residues. CDR1 is MNHEY and CDR2 is SVGAGI in the germline V gene.

This rearrangement joins TRBV5-1 to TRBJ2-7; 9 nucleotides align to TRBD2. Per germline, CDR1 SGHRS and CDR2 YFSETQ. The CDR3 totals 16 residues. V trimming: 5 bases; J trimming: 0 bases; junction bases outside the gene matches: 9. The CDR3 DNA reads as TGCGCCAGCAGAACGTCCCCGGGACTAGCCTCCTACGAGCAGTACTTC. It yields the protein CASRTSPGLASYEQYF.

This clonotype came up a few times. The chain joins TRBV2 to TRBJ2-2, with a weak D call TRBD2 (6 bases). The germline gives CDR1 SNHLY, CDR2 FYNNEI. The V end was cut by 7 bases, the J end by 8 bases, with 11 bases between. The CDR3 covers 12 residues. The CDR3 DNA reads TGTGCCAGCACGGGGGATTCGGGGGAGCTGTTTTTT. Translating gives CASTGDSGELFF.

This clonotype was observed many times. The V call is TRBV20-1, the J call TRBJ2-5, with 7 bases identical to TRBD1. Germline V gene lookup returns CDR1 DFQATT and CDR2 SNEGSKA (reference sequence). This CDR3 comprises 14 residues. Germline trimming cut 0 bases from V and 6 bases from J; bases unmatched to any gene: 7. The CDR3 here is CSARDQRGPKTQYF. Written as DNA, the CDR3 is TGCAGTGCTAGAGATCAAAGGGGGCCCAAGACCCAGTACTTC.

This clonotype was seen ten or more times. V is TRBV4-3 and J is TRBJ2-4; 14 nucleotides line up with TRBD2. This CDR3 contains 18 residues. Germline-derived CDR1 and CDR2 are LGHNA and YSLEER. V was clipped by 5 bases and J by 1 base; unmatched bases: 7. This chain's CDR3 is CASSGPGLAGAAKNIQYF. Here the CDR3 DNA reads TGCGCCAGCAGCGGACCGGGACTAGCGGGAGCGGCCAAAAACATTCAGTACTTC.